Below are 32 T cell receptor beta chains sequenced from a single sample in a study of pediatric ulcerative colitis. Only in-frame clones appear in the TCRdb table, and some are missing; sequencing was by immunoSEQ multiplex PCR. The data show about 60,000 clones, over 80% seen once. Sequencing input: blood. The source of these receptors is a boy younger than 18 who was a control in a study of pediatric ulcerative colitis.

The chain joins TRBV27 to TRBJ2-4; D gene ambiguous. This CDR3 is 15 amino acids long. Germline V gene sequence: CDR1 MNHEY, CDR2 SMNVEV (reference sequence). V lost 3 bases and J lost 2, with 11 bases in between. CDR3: CASSFQVGSKNIQYF. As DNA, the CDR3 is TGTGCCAGCAGTTTCCAGGTTGGATCCAAAAACATTCAGTACTTC.

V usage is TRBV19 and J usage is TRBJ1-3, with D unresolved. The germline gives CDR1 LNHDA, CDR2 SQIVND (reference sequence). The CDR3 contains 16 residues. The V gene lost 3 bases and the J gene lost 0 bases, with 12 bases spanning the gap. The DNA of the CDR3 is TGTGCCAGTAGTATTAGCTACAGAGTCTCTGGAAACACCATATATTTT. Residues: CASSISYRVSGNTIYF. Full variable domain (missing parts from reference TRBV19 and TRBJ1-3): DGGITQSPKYLFRKEGQNVTLSCEQNLNHDAMYWYRQDPGQGLRLIYYSQIVNDFQKGDIAEGYSVSREKKESFPLTVTSAQKNPTAFYLCASSISYRVSGNTIYFGEGSWLTVV.

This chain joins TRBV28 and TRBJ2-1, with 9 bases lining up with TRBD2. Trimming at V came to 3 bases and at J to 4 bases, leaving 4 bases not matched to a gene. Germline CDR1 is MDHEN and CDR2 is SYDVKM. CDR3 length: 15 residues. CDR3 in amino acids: CASSFGLAGYNEQFF. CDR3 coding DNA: TGTGCCAGCAGTTTTGGCCTAGCGGGATACAATGAGCAGTTCTTC.

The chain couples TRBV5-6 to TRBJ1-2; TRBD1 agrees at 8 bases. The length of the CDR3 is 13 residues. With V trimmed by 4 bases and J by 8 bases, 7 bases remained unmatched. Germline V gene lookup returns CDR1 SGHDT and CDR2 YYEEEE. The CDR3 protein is CASSVVDRGGYTF. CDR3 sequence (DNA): TGTGCCAGCAGCGTTGTTGACAGGGGAGGCTACACCTTC. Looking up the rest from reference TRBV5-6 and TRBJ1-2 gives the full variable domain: DAGVTQSPTHLIKTRGQQVTLRCSPKSGHDTVSWYQQALGQGPQFIFQYYEEEERQRGNFPDRFSGHQFPNYSSELNVNALLLGDSALYLCASSVVDRGGYTFGSGTRLTVV.

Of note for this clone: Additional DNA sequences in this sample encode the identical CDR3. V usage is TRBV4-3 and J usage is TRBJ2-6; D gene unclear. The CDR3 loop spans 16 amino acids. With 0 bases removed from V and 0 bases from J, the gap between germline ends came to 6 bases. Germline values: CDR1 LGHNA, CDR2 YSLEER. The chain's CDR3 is CASSQDWVSGANVLTF. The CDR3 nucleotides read TGCGCCAGCAGCCAAGATTGGGTCTCTGGGGCCAACGTCCTGACTTTC.

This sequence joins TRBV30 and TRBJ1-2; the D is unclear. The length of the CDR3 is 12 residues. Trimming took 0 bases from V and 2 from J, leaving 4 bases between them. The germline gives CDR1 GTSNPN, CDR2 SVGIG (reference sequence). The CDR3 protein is CAWSVQNYGYTF. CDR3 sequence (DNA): TGTGCCTGGAGTGTACAGAACTATGGCTACACCTTC.

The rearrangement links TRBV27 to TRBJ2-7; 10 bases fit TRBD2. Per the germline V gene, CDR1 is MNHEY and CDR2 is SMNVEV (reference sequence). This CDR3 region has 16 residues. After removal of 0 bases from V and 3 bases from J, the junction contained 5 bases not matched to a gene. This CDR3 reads CASSLSRGTSVYEQYF. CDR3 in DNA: TGTGCCAGCAGTTTATCCAGGGGGACTAGCGTCTACGAGCAGTACTTC.

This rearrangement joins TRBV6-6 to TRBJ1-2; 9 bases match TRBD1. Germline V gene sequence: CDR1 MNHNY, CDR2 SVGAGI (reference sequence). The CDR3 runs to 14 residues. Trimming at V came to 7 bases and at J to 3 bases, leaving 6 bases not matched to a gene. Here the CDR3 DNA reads TGTGCCAGCACCCAGGGACAGGGAGACTATGGCTACACCTTC. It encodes CASTQGQGDYGYTF.

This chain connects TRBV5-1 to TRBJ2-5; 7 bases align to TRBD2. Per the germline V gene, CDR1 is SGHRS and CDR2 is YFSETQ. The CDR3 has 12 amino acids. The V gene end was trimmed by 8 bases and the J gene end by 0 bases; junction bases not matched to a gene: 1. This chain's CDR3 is CASGLDQETQYF. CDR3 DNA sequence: TGCGCCAGTGGACTAGACCAAGAGACCCAGTACTTC.

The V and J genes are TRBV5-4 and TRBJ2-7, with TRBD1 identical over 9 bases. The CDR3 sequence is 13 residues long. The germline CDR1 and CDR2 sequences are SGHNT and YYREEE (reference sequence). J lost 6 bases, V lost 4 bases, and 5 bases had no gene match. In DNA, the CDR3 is TGTGCCAGCAGCCGGCCGGGACAGGGCGAGCAGTACTTC. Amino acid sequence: CASSRPGQGEQYF.

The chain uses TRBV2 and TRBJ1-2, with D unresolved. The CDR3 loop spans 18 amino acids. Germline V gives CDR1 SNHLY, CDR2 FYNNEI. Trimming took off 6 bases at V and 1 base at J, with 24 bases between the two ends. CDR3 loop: CASRGNPKRSFLNYGYTF. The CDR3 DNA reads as TGTGCCAGCAGAGGGAACCCTAAAAGAAGTTTTCTTAACTATGGCTACACCTTC.

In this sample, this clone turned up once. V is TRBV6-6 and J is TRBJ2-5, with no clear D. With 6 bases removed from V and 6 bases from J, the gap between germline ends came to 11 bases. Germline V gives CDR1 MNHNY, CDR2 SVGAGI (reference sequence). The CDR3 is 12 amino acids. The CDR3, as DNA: TGTGCCAGCAGACGTCCCGGTCAGACCCAGTACTTC. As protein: CASRRPGQTQYF.

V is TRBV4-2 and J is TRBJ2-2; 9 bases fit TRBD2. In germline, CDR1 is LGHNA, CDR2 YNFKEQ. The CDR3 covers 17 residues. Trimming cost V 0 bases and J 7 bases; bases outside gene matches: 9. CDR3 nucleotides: TGTGCCAGCAGCCAAGAGGCGATAGCGGGAGCAATCGGGGAGCTGTTTTTT. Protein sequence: CASSQEAIAGAIGELFF.

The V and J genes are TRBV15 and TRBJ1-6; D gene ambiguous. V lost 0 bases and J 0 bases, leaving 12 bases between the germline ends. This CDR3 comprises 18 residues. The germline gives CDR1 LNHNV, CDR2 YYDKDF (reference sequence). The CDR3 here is CATSREYSINSYNSPLHF. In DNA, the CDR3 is TGTGCCACCAGCAGAGAATACAGTATCAACTCCTATAATTCACCCCTCCACTTT.

The CDR3 is CASNRQGDHGYTF. The CDR3 DNA reads as TGTGCCAGCAATAGGCAGGGGGATCACGGCTACACCTTC. The chain employs TRBV2 and TRBJ1-2; 7 positions match TRBD1. CDR1 and CDR2 (germline): SNHLY, FYNNEI. There are 13 residues in the CDR3. V shed 7 bases, J shed 8 bases, and the junction held 10 bases outside the gene matches.

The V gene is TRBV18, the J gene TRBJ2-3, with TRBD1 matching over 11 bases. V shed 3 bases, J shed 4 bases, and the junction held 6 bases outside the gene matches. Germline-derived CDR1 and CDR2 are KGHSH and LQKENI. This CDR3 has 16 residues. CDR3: CASSPPPGQGADTQYF. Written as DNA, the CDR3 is TGTGCCAGCTCACCTCCGCCGGGACAGGGGGCAGATACGCAGTATTTT.

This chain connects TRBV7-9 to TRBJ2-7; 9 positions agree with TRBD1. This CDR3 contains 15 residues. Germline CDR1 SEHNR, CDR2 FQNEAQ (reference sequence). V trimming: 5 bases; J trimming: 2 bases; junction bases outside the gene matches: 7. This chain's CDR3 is CASSRRDRVPYEQYF. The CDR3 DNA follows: TGTGCCAGCAGCCGGCGGGACAGGGTCCCCTACGAGCAGTACTTC.

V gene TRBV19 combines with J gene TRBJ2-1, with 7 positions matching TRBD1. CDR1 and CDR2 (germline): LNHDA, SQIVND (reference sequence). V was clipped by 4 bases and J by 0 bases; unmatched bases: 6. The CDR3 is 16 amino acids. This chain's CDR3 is CASSTDRAGSYNEQFF. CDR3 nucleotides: TGTGCCAGTAGTACAGACAGGGCTGGCTCCTACAATGAGCAGTTCTTC. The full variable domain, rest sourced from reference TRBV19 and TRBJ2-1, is DGGITQSPKYLFRKEGQNVTLSCEQNLNHDAMYWYRQDPGQGLRLIYYSQIVNDFQKGDIAEGYSVSREKKESFPLTVTSAQKNPTAFYLCASSTDRAGSYNEQFFGPGTRLTVL.

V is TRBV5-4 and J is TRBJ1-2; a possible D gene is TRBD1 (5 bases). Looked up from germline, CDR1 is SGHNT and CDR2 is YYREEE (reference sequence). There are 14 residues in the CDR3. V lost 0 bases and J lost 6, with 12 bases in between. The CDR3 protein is CASSLVGREDGYTF. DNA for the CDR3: TGTGCCAGCAGCTTGGTGGGCAGGGAGGATGGCTACACCTTC.

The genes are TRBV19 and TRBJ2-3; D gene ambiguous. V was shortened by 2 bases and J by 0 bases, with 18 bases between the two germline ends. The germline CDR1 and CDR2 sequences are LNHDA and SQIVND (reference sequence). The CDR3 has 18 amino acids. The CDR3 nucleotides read TGTGCCAGTAGTATACAAGGGATTCAGTTCCCTAGCACAGATACGCAGTATTTT. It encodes CASSIQGIQFPSTDTQYF.

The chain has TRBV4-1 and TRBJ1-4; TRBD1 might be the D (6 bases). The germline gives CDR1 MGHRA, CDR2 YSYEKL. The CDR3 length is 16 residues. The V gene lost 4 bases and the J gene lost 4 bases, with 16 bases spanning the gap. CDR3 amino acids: CASSPQGTGINEKLFF. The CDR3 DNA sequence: TGCGCCAGCAGCCCCCAAGGAACAGGGATTAATGAAAAACTGTTTTTT.

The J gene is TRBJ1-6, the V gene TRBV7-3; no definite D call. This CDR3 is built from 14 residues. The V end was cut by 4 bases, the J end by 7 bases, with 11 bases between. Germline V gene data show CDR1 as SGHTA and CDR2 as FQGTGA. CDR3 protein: CASSSQIPNSPLHF. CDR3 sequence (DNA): TGTGCCAGCAGCTCCCAAATTCCGAATTCACCCCTCCACTTT. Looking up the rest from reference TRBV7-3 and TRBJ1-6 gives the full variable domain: GAGVSQTPSNKVTEKGKYVELRCDPISGHTALYWYRQSLGQGPEFLIYFQGTGAADDSGLPNDRFFAVRPEGSVSTLKIQRTERGDSAVYLCASSSQIPNSPLHFGNGTRLTVT.

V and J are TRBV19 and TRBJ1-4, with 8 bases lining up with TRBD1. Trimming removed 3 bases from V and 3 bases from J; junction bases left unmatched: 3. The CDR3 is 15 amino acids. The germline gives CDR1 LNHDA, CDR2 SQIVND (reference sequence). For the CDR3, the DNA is TGTGCCAGTAGTATGAGCAGGGGGCCTAATGAAAAACTGTTTTTT. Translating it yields CASSMSRGPNEKLFF.

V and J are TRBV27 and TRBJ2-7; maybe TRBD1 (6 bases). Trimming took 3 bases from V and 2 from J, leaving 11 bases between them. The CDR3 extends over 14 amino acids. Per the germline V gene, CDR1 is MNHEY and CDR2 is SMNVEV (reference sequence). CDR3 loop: CASSFATGPYEQYF. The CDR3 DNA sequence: TGTGCCAGCAGTTTCGCGACAGGACCCTACGAGCAGTACTTC.

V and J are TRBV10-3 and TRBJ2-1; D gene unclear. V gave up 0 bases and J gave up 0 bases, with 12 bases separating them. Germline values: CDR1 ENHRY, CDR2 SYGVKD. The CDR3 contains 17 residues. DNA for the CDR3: TGTGCCATCAGTGAGTCAAAAGGCGGTCTCTCCTACAATGAGCAGTTCTTC. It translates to CAISESKGGLSYNEQFF.

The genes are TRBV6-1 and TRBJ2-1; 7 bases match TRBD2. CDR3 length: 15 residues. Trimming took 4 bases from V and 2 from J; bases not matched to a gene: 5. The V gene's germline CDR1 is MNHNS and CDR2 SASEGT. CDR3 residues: CASSGRDYTYNEQFF. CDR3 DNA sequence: TGTGCCAGCAGTGGCCGGGACTACACCTACAATGAGCAGTTCTTC.

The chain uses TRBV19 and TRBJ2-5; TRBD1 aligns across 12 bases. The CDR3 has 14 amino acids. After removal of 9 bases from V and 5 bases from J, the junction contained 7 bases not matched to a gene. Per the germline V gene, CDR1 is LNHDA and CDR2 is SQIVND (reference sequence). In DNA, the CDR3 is TGTGCCAGCAGACCGGGACAGGGGGCTGAGACCCAGTACTTC. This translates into CASRPGQGAETQYF.

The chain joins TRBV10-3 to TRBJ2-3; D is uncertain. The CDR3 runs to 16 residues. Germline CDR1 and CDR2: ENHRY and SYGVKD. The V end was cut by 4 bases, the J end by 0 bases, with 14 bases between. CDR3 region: CAISVFRLSSTDTQYF. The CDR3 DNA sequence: TGTGCCATCAGTGTTTTCCGACTGTCCAGCACAGATACGCAGTATTTT.

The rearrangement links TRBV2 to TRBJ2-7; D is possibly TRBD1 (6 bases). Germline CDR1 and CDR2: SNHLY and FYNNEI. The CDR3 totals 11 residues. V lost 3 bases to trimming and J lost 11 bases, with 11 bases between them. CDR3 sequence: CASSEGALEYF. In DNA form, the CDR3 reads TGTGCCAGCAGTGAGGGGGCTTTGGAGTACTTC.

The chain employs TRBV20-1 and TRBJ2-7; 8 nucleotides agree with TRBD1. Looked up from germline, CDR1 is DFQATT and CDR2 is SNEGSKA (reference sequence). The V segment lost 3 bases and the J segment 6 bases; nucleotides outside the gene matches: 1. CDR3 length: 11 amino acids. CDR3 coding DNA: TGCAGTGCTAGCACAGGGGGCGAGCAGTACTTC. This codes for CSASTGGEQYF.

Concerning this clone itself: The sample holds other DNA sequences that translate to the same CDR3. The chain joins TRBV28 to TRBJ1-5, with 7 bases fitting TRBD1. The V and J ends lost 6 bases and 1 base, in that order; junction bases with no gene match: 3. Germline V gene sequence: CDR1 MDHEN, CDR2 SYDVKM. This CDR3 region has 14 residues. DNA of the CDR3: TGTGCCAGCAGCTTGACAGGGAGCAATCAGCCCCAGCATTTT. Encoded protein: CASSLTGSNQPQHF.

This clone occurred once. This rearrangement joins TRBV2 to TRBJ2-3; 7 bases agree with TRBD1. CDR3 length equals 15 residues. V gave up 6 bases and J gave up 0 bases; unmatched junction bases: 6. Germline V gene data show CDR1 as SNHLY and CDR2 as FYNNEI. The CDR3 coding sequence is TGTGCCAGCAGGGGACAGCTTACTAGCACAGATACGCAGTATTTT. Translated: CASRGQLTSTDTQYF.